This T cell receptor (beta chain) stems from a study of T cells in Graves' hyperthyroidism and ophthalmopathy. Orbital computed tomography and thyroid ultrasound, together with serum TRAb and thyroxine and clinical symptoms, were used for diagnoses. Study results and limitations: Using 13 V-J features, a model discriminated ophthalmopathy from stable hyperthyroidism. Blood held most thyroid clonotypes expanded above 0.001 frequency. With a median lead of around 5.9 months before onset, the model predicted ophthalmopathy.

V was clipped by 3 bases and J by 7 bases, with 18 bases between them. Germline V lookup: CDR1 GTSNPN, CDR2 SVGIG (reference sequence). CDR3 size: 14 residues. Remarks on this clonotype: Its specificity is not known.

RNA transcripts gave rise to amplified TCR beta CDR3 regions. TCR CDR3 regions were first amplified by RT-PCR with HTBI primers. Via MiXCR, TCRdb re-called the multiplex PCR reads, giving one row per CDR3 protein. Of about 520,000 distinct CDR3 sequences detected, around a quarter appear once; the ten largest clones hold around 11%. The rearrangement links TRBV30 to TRBJ1-1; perhaps TRBD1 as D (5 bases). The sample consisted of blood. The TCR originated in a woman between 25 and 40 years old with Graves' ophthalmopathy. CDR3 nucleotides: TGTGCCTGGAGCGAAGCAGGCAGGGTGGATGAAGCTTTCTTT. Protein: CAWSEAGRVDEAFF.